The sequence of this T cell receptor (beta chain) was determined in a study of shared clonotypes between healthy human individuals. Study-wide results and limits: Naive CD4 clonotypes were shared across a handful of donors at 5% to 6%. Lower generation probabilities were found for non-shared clonotypes than for those shared by all four donors. Inspection by rarefaction showed sorted-subset sequencing to be incomplete despite large depth. Genetic and exposure-history diversity was limited by the small donor number.

Profiling relied on immunoSEQ multiplex PCR, and the TCRdb table lists in-frame clones only, not all of them. The table lists about 2.2 million clones, around 93% of them singletons. Concerning this clone itself: The antigen remains undetermined.

As defined, naive CD8 cells were CD45RO-negative and positively selected for CCR7, with terminally differentiated effector memory CD45RA+ cells excluded. The clonotype was recovered from a man younger than 35 in good health. Some clones in this sample may be carry-over from other donors' samples. Sequenced input: naive CD8+ T cells from PBMCs.

CDR3 protein: CASGAGTEVTYEQYF. The CDR3 DNA is TGTGCCAGCGGAGCCGGGACCGAAGTAACCTACGAGCAGTACTTC. The V gene is TRBV28, the J gene TRBJ2-7, with D perhaps TRBD1 or TRBD2 (5 bases each). Deletions cut 8 bases from V and 2 bases from J, with 19 bases between. The CDR3 loop spans 15 amino acids. From germline, CDR1 is MDHEN and CDR2 SYDVKM.